These 9 T cell receptor beta chains originate from one sample sequenced in a study of low-dose radiotherapy and immunotherapy resistance in tumors. Noted time point: before trial treatment. TRAV- and TRBV-specific primers primed first-strand cDNA, covering alpha and beta chains. Over 20 PCR cycles, TCRs were amplified from a constant-region primer and V-primer adapter. TCRdb analysed the reads with MiXCR anew, one entry per CDR3 protein. The table shows roughly 39,000 distinct CDR3 sequences, with roughly 28% occurring only once. Here the sequenced sample was PBMCs, taken before treatment. The receptors here all came from a male donor with gallbladder cancer.

This clonotype appeared many times. The chain's CDR3 is CATSRRQGAGEQYF. For the CDR3, the DNA is TGTGCCACCAGCAGACGACAGGGGGCCGGTGAGCAGTACTTC. The chain employs TRBV15 and TRBJ2-7; 10 bases align to TRBD1. The CDR3 loop spans 14 amino acids. V was pared by 2 bases and J by 7 bases, with 5 bases of the junction left unmatched. The germline CDR1 and CDR2 sequences are LNHNV and YYDKDF (reference sequence).

The V gene is TRBV3-1, the J gene TRBJ2-3; D might be TRBD2 (7 bases). V was trimmed by 0 bases and J by 9 bases, leaving 16 bases between them. CDR1 is LGHDT, CDR2 YNNKEL, per germline (reference sequence). The CDR3 covers 15 residues. The CDR3 DNA follows: TGTGCCAGCAGCCAAGAGGGAGGGGGAAGAACGACGCAGTATTTT. Protein product: CASSQEGGGRTTQYF.

The chain has TRBV4-1 and TRBJ2-1; no clear D. V gave up 5 bases and J gave up 9 bases, with 8 bases separating them. The germline CDR1 and CDR2 sequences are MGHRA and YSYEKL. CDR3 length: 11 residues. The CDR3 is CASSFHGEQFF. CDR3 DNA sequence: TGCGCCAGCAGCTTCCATGGTGAGCAGTTCTTC.

Worth noting for this clonotype: The likely explanation is a read error, given a far larger clone one base away. V is TRBV5-1 and J is TRBJ2-1; the match to TRBD2 covers 16 bases. This CDR3 has 20 residues. V gave up 3 bases and J gave up 10 bases; unmatched junction bases: 19. Germline V gene lookup returns CDR1 SGHRS and CDR2 YFSETQ. CDR3 nucleotides: TGCGCCAGCAGCTCCCTTTACCTGGGACTAGCGGGGGGGAGCTCCTACGAGCAGTTCTTC. Protein: CASSSLYLGLAGGSSYEQFF.

The table lists this clonotype with a few counts. The chain is built from TRBV11-2 and TRBJ2-2; 7 bases are a match to TRBD1. V shed 4 bases, J shed 0 bases, and the junction held 5 bases outside the gene matches. Germline V gene data show CDR1 as SGHAT and CDR2 as FQNNGV. The CDR3 is 16 residues long. The CDR3 nucleotides read TGTGCCAGCAGCTCCCCCGGACAGGCGAACACCGGGGAGCTGTTTTTT. It translates to CASSSPGQANTGELFF.

This clonotype showed up just a few times. The chain recombines TRBV10-3 with TRBJ2-5; 13 nucleotides align to TRBD2. Germline CDR1 reads ENHRY; CDR2 reads SYGVKD. V shed 6 bases and J 4 bases; nucleotides not matched to a gene: 5. There are 15 residues in the CDR3. CDR3 in amino acids: CAIRPTSGGSETQYF. The CDR3 DNA sequence: TGTGCCATCAGACCGACTAGCGGGGGGTCAGAGACCCAGTACTTC.

This clonotype has just a few counts. The chain uses TRBV27 and TRBJ2-7; tentatively, D is TRBD2 (6 bases). Germline CDR1 MNHEY, CDR2 SMNVEV (reference sequence). V dropped 6 bases and J dropped 2 bases, with 11 bases sitting between them. This CDR3 spans 13 amino acids. As DNA, the CDR3 is TGTGCCAGCAGCCGGGGGACGCCCTACGAGCAGTACTTC. Protein product: CASSRGTPYEQYF.

About this clonotype itself: With a far larger clone one base away, a read error is the likely cause. The genes are TRBV10-2 and TRBJ2-1; D uncertain. CDR1 is WSHSY, CDR2 SAAADI, per germline. CDR3 length: 12 amino acids. V lost 3 bases, J lost 13 bases, and 13 bases lay in between. CDR3 region: CASSEMGGAQFF. The CDR3 DNA reads TGCGCCAGCAGTGAAATGGGTGGAGCCCAGTTCTTC.

The chain carries TRBV28 and TRBJ1-5; a possible D gene is TRBD1 (6 bases). V shed 6 bases and J shed 2 bases, with 26 bases lying between them. This CDR3 region has 19 residues. CDR1 MDHEN and CDR2 SYDVKM come from the germline V gene. This chain's CDR3 is CASSPHGGGRVRGNQPQHF. The CDR3 DNA follows: TGTGCCAGCAGCCCTCATGGCGGGGGGCGGGTTCGAGGCAATCAGCCCCAGCATTTT. The variable domain in full, with the rest retrieved from reference TRBV28 and TRBJ1-5, is DVKVTQSSRYLVKRTGEKVFLECVQDMDHENMFWYRQDPGLGLRLIYFSYDVKMKEKGDIPEGYSVSREKKERFSLILESASTNQTSMYLCASSPHGGGRVRGNQPQHFGDGTRLSIL.